What follows are 9 T cell receptor beta chains derived from one specimen sequenced in a study of shared clonotypes between healthy human individuals. The naive CD8 subset, CD45RO-negative cells positively selected for CCR7, excluded terminally differentiated effector memory CD45RA+ cells. The protocol was immunoSEQ multiplex PCR, while the TCRdb copy is restricted to in-frame clones and leaves out a portion. The repertoire includes 1.5 million to 2.5 million clones, over 85% of them detected once, and 1% to 1.5% sits in the top ten. The material sequenced was naive CD8+ T cells sorted from blood. The origin of the receptors is a man younger than 35 in good health.

V usage is TRBV6-5 and J usage is TRBJ1-2, with 9 bases aligning to TRBD1. V was pared by 6 bases and J by 6 bases, with 8 bases of the junction left unmatched. Germline V gene data show CDR1 as MNHEY and CDR2 as SVGAGI. The CDR3 is 14 amino acids. DNA for the CDR3: TGTGCCAGCAGCGAACAGGGGGCGCAGGATGGCTACACCTTC. It specifies CASSEQGAQDGYTF.

The CDR3 spells CASSYFDSSSYEQYF. For the CDR3, the DNA is TGTGCCAGCAGTTACTTTGACAGCAGCTCCTACGAGCAGTACTTC. This chain connects TRBV6-6 to TRBJ2-7; D perhaps matches TRBD1 (5 bases). Trimming took 1 base from V and 0 from J, leaving 10 bases between them. Looked up from germline, CDR1 is MNHNY and CDR2 is SVGAGI (reference sequence). The CDR3 spans 15 residues.

V gene TRBV29-1 combines with J gene TRBJ2-1; D gene ambiguous. The CDR3 totals 14 residues. With 1 base removed from V and 2 bases from J, the gap between germline ends came to 9 bases. The germline V gene encodes CDR1 SQVTM and CDR2 ANQGSEA. The CDR3: CSVEGGVPYNEQFF. CDR3 DNA sequence: TGCAGCGTTGAAGGGGGTGTCCCCTACAATGAGCAGTTCTTC.

A note on this clone: The same CDR3 can be traced to other DNA sequences in this sample. The rearrangement uses TRBV7-9 and TRBJ2-7; D gene unclear. With 0 bases removed from V and 0 bases from J, the gap between germline ends came to 3 bases. Germline V gives CDR1 SEHNR, CDR2 FQNEAQ (reference sequence). The CDR3 covers 13 residues. The CDR3 sequence is CASSLAGSYEQYF. As DNA, the CDR3 is TGTGCCAGCAGCTTAGCGGGCTCCTACGAGCAGTACTTC. Using reference TRBV7-9 and TRBJ2-7 for the parts outside the CDR3, the full variable domain is DTGVSQNPRHKITKRGQNVTFRCDPISEHNRLYWYRQTLGQGPEFLTYFQNEAQLEKSRLLSDRFSAERPKGSFSTLEIQRTEQGDSAMYLCASSLAGSYEQYFGPGTRLTVT.

The V call is TRBV6-1, the J call TRBJ2-1; maybe TRBD2 (6 bases). The CDR3 loop spans 13 amino acids. V lost 6 bases and J 2 bases, leaving 8 bases between the germline ends. The germline CDR1 and CDR2 sequences are MNHNS and SASEGT. This CDR3 reads CASRGLPYNEQFF. The CDR3 region has the DNA TGTGCCAGCAGGGGACTCCCCTACAATGAGCAGTTCTTC.

V is TRBV4-3 and J is TRBJ2-7; tentatively, D is TRBD1 (5 bases). The V end was cut by 0 bases, the J end by 5 bases, with 11 bases between. The CDR3 sequence is 14 residues long. From germline, CDR1 is LGHNA and CDR2 YSLEER. Here the CDR3 reads CASSQDYGADEQYF. CDR3 bases: TGCGCCAGCAGCCAAGATTATGGGGCCGACGAGCAGTACTTC.

The J gene is TRBJ2-1, the V gene TRBV7-6, with 10 bases aligning to TRBD1. With V trimmed by 4 bases and J by 9 bases, 9 bases remained unmatched. The CDR3 is made up of 15 amino acids. Germline CDR1 is SGHVS and CDR2 is FNYEAQ. The CDR3: CASSSRTGGRFEQFF. The CDR3 bases are TGTGCCAGCAGCTCTAGGACAGGGGGAAGATTTGAGCAGTTCTTC.

The chain carries TRBV28 and TRBJ2-2; 8 nucleotides agree with TRBD2. Germline V gene data show CDR1 as MDHEN and CDR2 as SYDVKM. CDR3 size: 14 residues. V lost 5 bases and J lost 8; bases outside the gene matches: 7. CDR3 sequence (DNA): TGTGCCAGCAGTGCCGTCGGGGGGGTAGGGGAGCTGTTTTTT. This translates into CASSAVGGVGELFF.

The J gene is TRBJ2-7, the V gene TRBV7-9, with 10 bases fitting TRBD2. This CDR3 contains 16 residues. The V segment lost 2 bases and the J segment 2 bases; nucleotides outside the gene matches: 6. Looked up from germline, CDR1 is SEHNR and CDR2 is FQNEAQ (reference sequence). In DNA, the CDR3 is TGTGCCAGCAGCTTAATAGCGGGAGGATTCCCCTACGAGCAGTACTTC. Translated, it gives CASSLIAGGFPYEQYF.